What follows is one T cell receptor (beta chain) and its context. Patients from Seattle were sampled longitudinally, starting during active infection. The CDR3 sequence is 15 residues long. V trimming: 8 bases; J trimming: 5 bases; junction bases outside the gene matches: 14. Germline V gene data show CDR1 as MNHEY and CDR2 as SMNVEV (reference sequence). Sequenced by immunoSEQ multiplex PCR; TCRdb stores in-frame clones only, minus some. The repertoire includes some 74,000 clones, about nine tenths of them detected once, and just over 2.5% sits in the top ten. The sample originates from a study of blood T cell repertoires in COVID-19.

The sequenced material came from peripheral blood. The V call is TRBV27, the J call TRBJ1-2, with 7 nucleotides matching TRBD1. The receptor comes from a man in his fifties with COVID-19, enrolled during active disease. CDR3 protein: CASGRQGSTGYGYTF. Here the CDR3 DNA reads TGTGCCAGCGGCAGACAGGGATCTACAGGATATGGCTACACCTTC.